A single T cell receptor (beta chain) is shown here with its context. A quantity of about 0.5 to 1 ug RNA underwent reverse transcription using random hexamers. TCRdb recomputed calls from the immunoSEQ multiplex PCR reads with MiXCR, one row per CDR3 protein. The sample has roughly 200,000 distinct CDR3 sequences; approximately 94% are singletons. This sample is part of a study of CD8 T cells in Susac syndrome. The receptor was derived from a human donor with Susac syndrome. The sample taken for sequencing was CD4+ T cells from PBMCs.

The CDR3 loop reads CATSLGTSGNEQFF. For the CDR3, the DNA is TGCGCCACCTCCCTCGGGACTAGCGGCAATGAGCAGTTCTTC. The gene calls are TRBV5-1 and TRBJ2-1, with 11 bases aligning to TRBD2. The CDR3 sequence is 14 residues long. V shed 9 bases and J 6 bases; nucleotides not matched to a gene: 8. Germline V lookup: CDR1 SGHRS, CDR2 YFSETQ.